The text below deals with one T cell receptor beta chain. These data come from a study of blood T cell repertoires in COVID-19. The trim removed 8 bases at V and 2 bases at J, leaving 14 bases unmatched. CDR1 is MDHEN and CDR2 is SYDVKM in the germline V gene. The CDR3 sequence is 17 residues long. Original processing notes: From reference gene primer amplification, estimates of nucleated cell counts were derived. Method: immunoSEQ multiplex PCR; TCRdb's copy keeps in-frame clones and lacks some. The V and J calls and clone size come from that table; D and trimming were worked out from the DNA. The sample has 130,000 to 150,000 clones, 85% seen once.

What was sequenced was peripheral blood. The chain couples TRBV28 to TRBJ1-3; TRBD1 matches 8 bases. The receptor was derived from a middle-aged woman with active or convalescent COVID-19. CDR3 in DNA: TGTGCCAGCTTAGAGTCCAGGGGGCGCCGGCCTGGAAACACCATATATTTT. This codes for CASLESRGRRPGNTIYF.